The 28 T cell receptor beta chains reported below all come from one sample, sequenced in a study of T-cell reconstitution after alpha-beta-depleted transplantation in children. Preparation of the TCRbeta library involved a method that used unique molecular identifiers. TCRdb reanalysed the PCR reads using MiXCR and keeps one entry per CDR3 protein. The sample carries some 200,000 distinct CDR3 sequences, around 9.2% recorded once. Sequenced material: PBMCs, mostly from graft donor cells, taken 360 days after TCRalphabeta/CD19-depleted stem cell transplant. These TCRs come from a male patient between 2 and 15 years old who had a stem cell transplant for acute myeloid leukemia, so the T cells may come from the graft donor.

The sample holds many counts of this clonotype. The chain combines TRBV12-3 or TRBV12-4 with TRBJ1-3; 9 positions agree with TRBD1. V shed 4 bases and J 0 bases; nucleotides not matched to a gene: 7. CDR3 length: 17 amino acids. CDR3 in DNA: TGTGCCAGCAGTTATACAGGGGGCAGGGGCTCTGGAAACACCATATATTTT. This codes for CASSYTGGRGSGNTIYF.

This clonotype occurred many times. The rearrangement links TRBV12-3 or TRBV12-4 to TRBJ1-4; TRBD1 might be the D (5 bases). CDR3 length equals 13 residues. Trimming cost V 7 bases and J 8 bases, with 14 bases left between them. DNA for the CDR3: TGTGCCAGCACCTGGGGACGGCGAGAAAAACTGTTTTTT. It encodes CASTWGRREKLFF.

The V gene is TRBV20-1, the J gene TRBJ2-1; 7 bases agree with TRBD2. Germline CDR1 is DFQATT and CDR2 is SNEGSKA (reference sequence). V dropped 5 bases and J dropped 0; count of bases not matched to a gene: 4. CDR3 size: 14 residues. The CDR3 reads CSAERGSSYNEQFF. In DNA form, the CDR3 reads TGCAGTGCTGAGCGGGGAAGCTCCTACAATGAGCAGTTCTTC.

The CDR3 here is CSDADVAQFF. CDR3 bases: TGCAGCGACGCCGACGTCGCGCAGTTCTTC. The chain combines TRBV29-1 with TRBJ2-1; D is unclear. This CDR3 is built from 10 residues. Trimming pared 7 bases from V and 12 bases from J, leaving 13 bases between. Germline CDR1 and CDR2: SQVTM and ANQGSEA.

This clonotype was detected ten times or more. The chain uses TRBV24-1 and TRBJ2-5; maybe TRBD2 (6 bases). V was pared by 4 bases and J by 5 bases, with 19 bases between. The germline V gene has CDR1 KGHDR and CDR2 SFDVKD. The CDR3 length is 16 residues. CDR3 sequence reads: CATSEGRLEGPETQYF. The CDR3 DNA sequence: TGTGCCACCAGTGAAGGCCGACTGGAGGGCCCGGAGACCCAGTACTTC.

The table lists this clonotype with a few counts. This chain joins TRBV7-6 and TRBJ1-1; 8 nucleotides agree with TRBD1. CDR3 length: 16 residues. The V gene's germline CDR1 is SGHVS and CDR2 FNYEAQ. V was clipped by 5 bases and J by 0 bases; unmatched bases: 8. CDR3 region: CASSPSRGRLNTEAFF. In DNA, the CDR3 is TGTGCCAGCAGCCCATCCAGGGGGCGGCTGAACACTGAAGCTTTCTTT.

The chain links TRBV2 to TRBJ2-7; D gene unclear. Germline-derived CDR1 and CDR2 are SNHLY and FYNNEI. The CDR3 has 14 residues. Trimming stripped 7 bases from V and 3 bases from J, with 16 bases between. The CDR3 DNA is TGTGCCAGCACCTTAAGTGTAGTTTTCTACGAGCAGTACTTC. It codes for CASTLSVVFYEQYF.

This clonotype was picked up one time. The chain combines TRBV7-2 with TRBJ1-1; TRBD1 might be the D (6 bases). The CDR3 sequence is 13 residues long. Per the germline V gene, CDR1 is SGHTA and CDR2 is FQGNSA. Trimming removed 5 bases at V and 3 bases at J, with 10 bases between. CDR3 residues: CASSRQVDTEAFF. CDR3 DNA sequence: TGTGCCAGCAGCAGACAGGTGGACACTGAAGCTTTCTTT.

This sequence joins TRBV13 and TRBJ2-5; 11 bases are shared with TRBD2. CDR3 length: 19 residues. The trim removed 3 bases at V and 2 bases at J, leaving 14 bases unmatched. Germline-derived CDR1 and CDR2 are PRHDT and FYEKMQ (reference sequence). For the CDR3, the DNA is TGTGCCAGCAGCTTTACCACTAGCGGGGGAACGTACGGGCAAGAGACCCAGTACTTC. Amino acids: CASSFTTSGGTYGQETQYF. Drawing the rest from reference TRBV13 and TRBJ2-5, the complete variable domain is AAGVIQSPRHLIKEKRETATLKCYPIPRHDTVYWYQQGPGQDPQFLISFYEKMQSDKGSIPDRFSAQQFSDYHSELNMSSLELGDSALYFCASSFTTSGGTYGQETQYFGPGTRLLVL.

This clonotype was detected only a few times. The chain joins TRBV12-5 to TRBJ2-1, with 10 bases lining up with TRBD2. Trimming cost V 3 bases and J 6 bases; bases outside gene matches: 5. The CDR3 runs to 15 residues. Germline lookup yields CDR1 LGHNT and CDR2 FRNRAP. CDR3 residues: CASGFSGGRSNEQFF. The CDR3 DNA is TGTGCTAGTGGTTTTAGCGGGGGGCGTAGCAATGAGCAGTTCTTC. Based on the CDR3 plus reference TRBV12-5 and TRBJ2-1, the full variable domain is DARVTQTPRHKVTEMGQEVTMRCQPILGHNTVFWYRQTMMQGLELLAYFRNRAPLDDSGMPKDRFSAEMPDATLATLKIQPSEPRDSAVYFCASGFSGGRSNEQFFGPGTRLTVL.

This clonotype was observed many times. The chain carries TRBV20-1 and TRBJ2-5; unclear D gene. Germline V gene sequence: CDR1 DFQATT, CDR2 SNEGSKA (reference sequence). This CDR3 is 10 amino acids long. Trimming removed 5 bases from V and 5 bases from J, with 6 bases in between. CDR3 DNA sequence: TGCAGTGCTGCGGACGAGACCCAGTACTTC. It codes for CSAADETQYF.

J is TRBJ2-3 and V is TRBV29-1; TRBD2 agrees at 8 bases. The CDR3 runs 14 residues. Per germline, CDR1 SQVTM and CDR2 ANQGSEA. The ends lost 6 bases at V and 4 bases at J; junction bases unmatched: 9. CDR3 region: CSVPRTGGPDTQYF. In DNA, the CDR3 is TGCAGCGTCCCCAGGACGGGGGGGCCAGATACGCAGTATTTT.

This clonotype has only a few counts. The rearrangement links TRBV6-1 to TRBJ1-3; 9 nucleotides align to TRBD1. This CDR3 is built from 18 residues. V dropped 6 bases and J dropped 3; count of bases not matched to a gene: 15. The germline CDR1 and CDR2 sequences are MNHNS and SASEGT. The CDR3: CASRVSGTGPSFGNTIYF. The CDR3 nucleotides read TGTGCCAGCAGGGTCTCCGGGACAGGGCCTTCTTTTGGAAACACCATATATTTT.

This clonotype was counted only a few times. This chain connects TRBV20-1 to TRBJ2-3; TRBD2 matches 13 bases. Germline values: CDR1 DFQATT, CDR2 SNEGSKA (reference sequence). With 5 bases clipped from V and 3 bases from J, the junction kept 8 bases outside the gene matches. The length of the CDR3 is 16 residues. The CDR3 bases are TGCAGTGCTTATACGACTAGCGGGGGGAGTACAGATACGCAGTATTTT. It encodes CSAYTTSGGSTDTQYF.

This clonotype was seen a handful of times. CDR3 sequence (DNA): TGTGCCAGCAGTGAAGGTCAGAACACTGAAGCTTTCTTT. Its translation is CASSEGQNTEAFF. The V call is TRBV25-1, the J call TRBJ1-1; D call uncertain. The CDR3 has 13 residues. Trimming shortened V by 2 bases and J by 1 base, and 5 bases separated the two germline ends. CDR1 and CDR2 (germline): MGHDK, SYGVNS.

There are many counts of this clonotype. The V call is TRBV5-1, the J call TRBJ2-1; D unresolved. In germline, CDR1 is SGHRS, CDR2 YFSETQ. The CDR3 has 14 residues. Trimming took off 0 bases at V and 4 bases at J, with 8 bases between the two ends. The CDR3 DNA is TGCGCCAGCAGCTTGGAAGGTAATTACAATGAGCAGTTCTTC. This sequence encodes CASSLEGNYNEQFF.

This clonotype was recorded at least ten times. This chain connects TRBV5-5 to TRBJ2-3, with D perhaps TRBD2 (6 bases). Germline V gene lookup returns CDR1 SGHKS and CDR2 YYEKEE (reference sequence). Trimming stripped 3 bases from V and 1 base from J, with 15 bases between. The CDR3 consists of 16 residues. CDR3 residues: CASSSRVPGGTDTQYF. The DNA for the CDR3 is TGTGCCAGCAGCTCAAGGGTCCCGGGAGGCACAGATACGCAGTATTTT.

This clonotype was picked up many times. The rearrangement joins TRBV20-1 to TRBJ2-6, with D unresolved. Per germline, CDR1 DFQATT and CDR2 SNEGSKA (reference sequence). The CDR3 extends over 13 amino acids. Trimming stripped 2 bases from V and 0 bases from J, with 2 bases between. The CDR3 sequence is CSARHSGANVLTF. The CDR3 DNA follows: TGCAGTGCTAGACACTCTGGGGCCAACGTCCTGACTTTC.

This clonotype was detected a few times. The rearrangement joins TRBV12-3 or TRBV12-4 to TRBJ1-2, with a possible D match to TRBD1 (5 bases). V was cut by 4 bases and J by 4 bases, with 19 bases left in between. The CDR3 contains 16 residues. The CDR3 region has the DNA TGTGCCAGCAGTTCCCCCCGGGACGATTCTCCCTATGGCTACACCTTC. Protein product: CASSSPRDDSPYGYTF.

This clonotype was counted only a few times. This chain joins TRBV12-5 and TRBJ2-3, with D possibly TRBD2 on 5 matching bases. Germline CDR1 is LGHNT and CDR2 is FRNRAP. V lost 5 bases and J lost 5, with 20 bases in between. This CDR3 region has 16 residues. CDR3 nucleotides: TGTGCTAGTGGTGGAGACTACCCTGGAGTGGGAGATACGCAGTATTTT. This sequence encodes CASGGDYPGVGDTQYF.

In its sample, this clonotype was seen a few times. This rearrangement joins TRBV15 to TRBJ1-5; D is uncertain. V lost 0 bases, J lost 8 bases, and 11 bases lay in between. This CDR3 is 14 amino acids long. CDR1 is LNHNV, CDR2 YYDKDF, per germline (reference sequence). The CDR3 sequence: CATSRDSDGEPQHF. CDR3 sequence (DNA): TGTGCCACCAGCAGAGATTCGGATGGGGAGCCCCAGCATTTT.

A few counts support this clonotype. The chain joins TRBV7-3 to TRBJ1-2, with D possibly TRBD1 on 5 matching bases. Looked up from germline, CDR1 is SGHTA and CDR2 is FQGTGA. Trimming stripped 6 bases from V and 6 bases from J, with 14 bases between. This CDR3 region has 13 residues. The CDR3, as DNA: TGTGCCAGCAGTTCGGGACCGGGGGATGGCTACACCTTC. Its protein product is CASSSGPGDGYTF.

This chain connects TRBV24-1 to TRBJ2-1; unclear D gene. This CDR3 contains 14 residues. Germline values: CDR1 KGHDR, CDR2 SFDVKD. With 2 bases removed from V and 6 bases from J, the gap between germline ends came to 10 bases. The DNA of the CDR3 is TGTGCCACCAGTGATTCCAGTAGTGTCAATGAGCAGTTCTTC. Its protein is CATSDSSSVNEQFF.

Many counts were recorded for this clonotype. The V and J genes are TRBV29-1 and TRBJ2-7; a possible D gene is TRBD1 (6 bases). This CDR3 contains 17 residues. Germline CDR1 SQVTM, CDR2 ANQGSEA. V lost 1 base, J lost 4 bases, and 23 bases lay in between. CDR3 coding DNA: TGCAGCGTTGAAGTGCGGTCTGAACGGGACAAACCGTACGAGCAGTACTTC. Translation: CSVEVRSERDKPYEQYF.

The genes are TRBV5-1 and TRBJ2-7, with D perhaps matching TRBD1 (8 bases). V lost 0 bases and J lost 4, with 14 bases in between. The germline V gene encodes CDR1 SGHRS and CDR2 YFSETQ. The CDR3 has 15 residues. The DNA for the CDR3 is TGCGCCAGCAGCTTGGGGGGGGGACAGGAATACGAGCAGTACGTC. Its protein product is CASSLGGGQEYEQYV.

This sequence joins TRBV10-3 and TRBJ2-7, with no clear D. Germline V gene lookup returns CDR1 ENHRY and CDR2 SYGVKD. This CDR3 comprises 12 residues. With 8 bases removed from V and 1 base from J, the gap between germline ends came to 9 bases. The DNA of the CDR3 is TGTGCCATCGCGATGAATTCCTACGAGCAGTACGTC. It is translated as CAIAMNSYEQYV.

This clonotype has only a few counts. J is TRBJ2-1 and V is TRBV12-3 or TRBV12-4; TRBD2 matches 11 bases. Trimming removed 6 bases from V and 0 bases from J; junction bases left unmatched: 4. This CDR3 comprises 16 residues. The CDR3 sequence: CASSLLAGDSYNEQFF. The CDR3 coding sequence is TGTGCCAGCAGCCTACTAGCGGGAGACTCCTACAATGAGCAGTTCTTC.

This clonotype was recorded at least ten times. V usage is TRBV29-1 and J usage is TRBJ2-3; D is uncertain. CDR1 and CDR2 from the germline V gene are SQVTM and ANQGSEA. This CDR3 region has 14 residues. Between the trimmed V and J ends, which lost 0 bases and 0 bases, there was a span of 7 bases. This CDR3 reads CSVEDLRSTDTQYF. In DNA, the CDR3 is TGCAGCGTTGAAGATCTTCGCAGCACAGATACGCAGTATTTT.